Below, 19 T cell receptor beta chains from the same sample are listed, as sequenced in a study of T-cell reconstitution after alpha-beta-depleted transplantation in children. A library of TCRbeta sequences, prepared with unique molecular identifiers, was generated. TCRdb ran MiXCR on the PCR reads and lists one entry per CDR3 protein. The sample records about 420,000 distinct CDR3 sequences, about a sixth being singletons. Here the sequenced sample was PBMCs, mostly from graft donor cells, taken 360 days after TCRalphabeta/CD19-depleted stem cell transplant. These receptors all stem from a boy under two years old who had a stem cell transplant for Wiskott-Aldrich syndrome, so the T cells may come from the graft donor.

This clonotype was seen a handful of times. The chain uses TRBV21-1 and TRBJ2-7; TRBD1 reflects the table's D call only, with no check against the DNA. TRBV21-1 is given as a pseudogene. The CDR3 covers 15 residues. The CDR3 region has the DNA TGTGCCAGCAGCAAAGAAAGGGGCAGCCCCTACGAGCAGTACTTC. Translating gives CASSKERGSPYEQYF.

CDR3 protein: CASSLETWDVQHF. DNA of the CDR3: TGTGCCAGCAGCTTGGAAACTTGGGACGTGCAGCATTTT. This rearrangement joins TRBV7-9 to TRBJ1-5; a weak D match, TRBD1 (5 bases). Germline CDR1 and CDR2: SEHNR and FQNEAQ (reference sequence). Trimming removed 3 bases from V and 13 bases from J, with 16 bases in between. There are 13 residues in the CDR3.

J is TRBJ2-7 and V is TRBV5-1; the D call may be TRBD1 or TRBD2 (5 bases each). CDR3 length: 12 amino acids. Germline CDR1 SGHRS, CDR2 YFSETQ. V was shortened by 5 bases and J by 3 bases, with 9 bases between the two germline ends. CDR3 coding DNA: TGCGCCAGCAGGCAGGGAGACTACGAGCAGTACTTC. Protein sequence: CASRQGDYEQYF.

There are a few counts of this clonotype. The CDR3 DNA reads TGTGCCATCAGTGATCCGGGGGGACAGGGGCCTGAAGCTTTCTTT. This translates into CAISDPGGQGPEAFF. This chain links TRBV10-3 with TRBJ1-1; the match to TRBD1 covers 10 bases. Germline CDR1 reads ENHRY; CDR2 reads SYGVKD. The CDR3 spans 15 residues. The ends lost 3 bases at V and 6 bases at J; junction bases unmatched: 7.

This clonotype has only a few counts. V is TRBV2 and J is TRBJ2-7, with unresolved D. Trimming took off 2 bases at V and 1 base at J, with 12 bases between the two ends. In germline, CDR1 is SNHLY, CDR2 FYNNEI. CDR3 length: 15 amino acids. The CDR3 loop is CASSEQTLPSYEQYF. The DNA for the CDR3 is TGTGCCAGCAGTGAACAAACGCTACCTTCCTACGAGCAGTACTTC.

This clonotype was counted a few times. The chain carries TRBV5-1 and TRBJ2-1; D is undetermined. Trimming pared 5 bases from V and 6 bases from J, leaving 9 bases between. Germline V gene lookup returns CDR1 SGHRS and CDR2 YFSETQ. There are 12 residues in the CDR3. CDR3 region: CASRKGSNEQFF. For the CDR3, the DNA is TGCGCCAGCAGGAAGGGAAGCAATGAGCAGTTCTTC.

The chain is built from TRBV11-2 and TRBJ2-2; D is uncertain. This CDR3 is 14 amino acids long. With 3 bases removed from V and 5 bases from J, the gap between germline ends came to 10 bases. Germline CDR1 is SGHAT and CDR2 is FQNNGV. CDR3 loop: CASSLSLGTGELFF. CDR3 DNA: TGTGCCAGCAGCTTGAGTTTGGGAACCGGGGAGCTGTTTTTT.

CDR3 region: CASSFSGQGVTGELFF. The DNA of the CDR3 is TGTGCCAGCAGTTTTTCGGGACAGGGAGTCACCGGGGAGCTGTTTTTT. The chain links TRBV12-3 or TRBV12-4 to TRBJ2-2; 9 bases line up with TRBD1. The CDR3 runs 16 residues. The V segment lost 3 bases and the J segment 4 bases; nucleotides outside the gene matches: 6.

This clonotype showed up just a few times. The chain combines TRBV7-9 with TRBJ2-1; D not resolved. Trimming took off 4 bases at V and 9 bases at J, with 7 bases between the two ends. Germline CDR1 reads SEHNR; CDR2 reads FQNEAQ (reference sequence). The CDR3 consists of 11 residues. CDR3 in amino acids: CASSSPVEQFF. In DNA, the CDR3 is TGTGCCAGCAGCTCCCCCGTTGAGCAGTTCTTC.

This clonotype was seen only a few times. The chain has TRBV11-2 and TRBJ2-3, with D perhaps TRBD1 (6 bases). Germline V gene sequence: CDR1 SGHAT, CDR2 FQNNGV. The ends were cut back, 4 bases at V and 1 base at J, with 21 bases in the middle. The CDR3 spans 18 residues. CDR3 nucleotides: TGTGCCAGCAGCTACTTAGTCCGCCCGGGACACCGCACAGATACGCAGTATTTT. It yields the protein CASSYLVRPGHRTDTQYF.

The chain recombines TRBV28 with TRBJ2-6, with a tentative D call TRBD1 (5 bases). V shed 4 bases and J shed 3 bases, with 13 bases lying between them. This CDR3 comprises 16 residues. Per the germline V gene, CDR1 is MDHEN and CDR2 is SYDVKM. In nucleotides, the CDR3 is TGTGCCAGCAGTTACAGGCGTAGGGTTGGGGCCAACGTCCTGACTTTC. It codes for CASSYRRRVGANVLTF.

This chain connects TRBV4-1 to TRBJ1-2; D is undetermined. CDR1 MGHRA and CDR2 YSYEKL come from the germline V gene. Trimming cost V 1 base and J 4 bases, with 16 bases left between them. CDR3 length: 16 amino acids. In nucleotides, the CDR3 is TGCGCCAGCAGCCAAGCCCCCCTATCAGGCGGCTATGGCTACACCTTC. It specifies CASSQAPLSGGYGYTF.

This clonotype was picked up many times. This chain joins TRBV7-2 and TRBJ2-1; D ambiguous. V was cut by 3 bases and J by 8 bases, with 5 bases left in between. This CDR3 is 11 amino acids long. CDR1 is SGHTA and CDR2 is FQGNSA in the germline V gene. The CDR3 here is CASSFGYEQFF. As DNA, the CDR3 is TGTGCCAGCAGCTTTGGATATGAGCAGTTCTTC.

This clonotype was found a few times. This sequence joins TRBV7-2 and TRBJ2-5; 11 bases fit TRBD2. CDR3 length: 17 residues. Germline CDR1 SGHTA, CDR2 FQGNSA. V lost 2 bases to trimming and J lost 0 bases; unmatched junction nucleotides: 5. DNA for the CDR3: TGTGCCAGCAGCTTACCCCGACTAGCGGGGTACCAAGAGACCCAGTACTTC. Translating gives CASSLPRLAGYQETQYF.

The V call is TRBV4-1, the J call TRBJ2-5; D is ambiguous. Between the trimmed V and J ends, which lost 0 bases and 2 bases, there was a span of 10 bases. Germline values: CDR1 MGHRA, CDR2 YSYEKL. The CDR3 loop spans 15 amino acids. The CDR3 nucleotides are TGCGCCAGCAGCCAAGAAAGATCTAGACAAGAGACCCAGTACTTC. This codes for CASSQERSRQETQYF.

This chain uses TRBV20-1 with TRBJ2-7; TRBD2 agrees at 8 bases. With V trimmed by 6 bases and J by 1 base, 8 bases remained unmatched. Germline V gene data show CDR1 as DFQATT and CDR2 as SNEGSKA (reference sequence). The CDR3 loop spans 14 amino acids. CDR3 residues: CSARGRFRSYEQYF. CDR3 sequence (DNA): TGCAGTGCCCGCGGGAGGTTCAGGTCCTACGAGCAGTACTTC.

This clonotype was detected many times. This chain joins TRBV20-1 and TRBJ1-1, with no clear D. Germline CDR1 is DFQATT and CDR2 is SNEGSKA (reference sequence). The V end was cut by 2 bases, the J end by 0 bases, with 13 bases between. This CDR3 is built from 15 residues. CDR3 loop: CSARYGANMNTEAFF. Here the CDR3 DNA reads TGCAGTGCTAGATATGGAGCGAACATGAACACTGAAGCTTTCTTT.

This clonotype came up a few times. The gene calls are TRBV18 and TRBJ2-3; 7 bases are shared with TRBD2. CDR1 KGHSH and CDR2 LQKENI come from the germline V gene. With V trimmed by 1 base and J by 2 bases, 6 bases remained unmatched. The CDR3 is 16 residues long. This CDR3 is CASSPQGGPNTDTQYF. Here the CDR3 DNA reads TGTGCCAGCTCACCACAGGGAGGGCCAAACACAGATACGCAGTATTTT.

This rearrangement joins TRBV11-1 to TRBJ2-7, with 8 bases fitting TRBD1. Germline loops: CDR1 SGHAT, CDR2 FQDESV (reference sequence). CDR3 length equals 19 residues. J gave up 2 bases and V 1 base, and 16 bases lay outside the gene matches. CDR3 nucleotides: TGTGCCAGCAGCTTAGGGACAGGGAGGCACCGTGTTCTTCCCTACGAGCAGTACTTC. Protein product: CASSLGTGRHRVLPYEQYF. The full variable domain, completed using reference TRBV11-1 and TRBJ2-7, is EAEVAQSPRYKITEKSQAVAFWCDPISGHATLYWYRQILGQGPELLVQFQDESVVDDSQLPKDRFSAERLKGVDSTLKIQPAELGDSAMYLCASSLGTGRHRVLPYEQYFGPGTRLTVT.